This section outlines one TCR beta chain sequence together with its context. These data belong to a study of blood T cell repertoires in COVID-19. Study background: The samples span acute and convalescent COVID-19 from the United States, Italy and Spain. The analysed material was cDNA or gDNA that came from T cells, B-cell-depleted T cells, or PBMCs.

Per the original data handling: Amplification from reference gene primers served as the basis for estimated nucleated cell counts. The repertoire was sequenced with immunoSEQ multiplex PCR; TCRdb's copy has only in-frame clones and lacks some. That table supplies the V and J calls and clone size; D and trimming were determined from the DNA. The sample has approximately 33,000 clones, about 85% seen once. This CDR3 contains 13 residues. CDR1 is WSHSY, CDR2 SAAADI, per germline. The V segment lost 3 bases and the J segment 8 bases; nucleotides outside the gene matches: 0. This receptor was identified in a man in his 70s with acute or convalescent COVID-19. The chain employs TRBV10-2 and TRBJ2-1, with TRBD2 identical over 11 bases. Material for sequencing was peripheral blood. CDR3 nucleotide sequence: TGCGCCAGCAGTGAACTAGCGGGAGATGAGCAGTTCTTC. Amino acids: CASSELAGDEQFF.